Reported below is one TCR beta chain. The sample comes from a study of blood T cell repertoires in COVID-19. Study summary: PBMCs, B-cell-depleted T cells, or T cells were the source of the cDNA or gDNA that made up the material.

Original handling: Researchers report that nucleated cell counts were estimated from reference gene primer amplification. TCRdb's copy holds only in-frame clones and misses some; the assay was immunoSEQ multiplex PCR. V and J calls plus clone size are reproduced from that table; the DNA served to infer D and trimming. The data hold approximately 93,000 clones, with about 76% observed a single time. CDR1 is LGHDT and CDR2 is YNNKEL in the germline V gene (reference sequence). V gave up 0 bases and J gave up 0 bases; unmatched junction bases: 3. This CDR3 has 16 amino acids. This TCR was sampled from a woman older than 75 with acute or convalescent COVID-19. This chain uses TRBV3-1 (or the pseudogene TRBV3-2) with TRBJ2-3; 7 nucleotides line up with TRBD2. Sequencing was performed on peripheral blood. The CDR3 nucleotides read TGTGCCAGCAGCCAAGAACTCGGGGGGAGCACAGATACGCAGTATTTT. Translating gives CASSQELGGSTDTQYF.